A selection of T cell receptor beta chains follows, all from one sample in a study of vaccination effects on CD4 cells after COVID-19. Sequencing was performed with immunoSEQ multiplex PCR; in TCRdb, only in-frame clones are kept and a portion is missing. The table records 29,000 or so clones, 74% of them present only once. These receptors are not linked to any known antigen. The sequencing here drew on CD4+ T cells from PBMCs cultured with HCoV-OC43 spike peptides, taken after COVID-19 vaccination. The receptors originated from a human donor who received a COVID-19 vaccine. Both conserved end residues are trimmed from each CDR3.

J,V,CDR3
TRBJ1-1,TRBV6-5,ASSTKSTGVEAF
TRBJ2-7,TRBV5-1,ASSLGTGEYEQY
TRBJ1-3,TRBV19,ASSIIQSSGNTIY
TRBJ1-5,TRBV6-5,ASSLWRNQPQH
TRBJ1-1,TRBV6-4,ASRRDPTTEAF
TRBJ1-4,TRBV7-9,ASSPGQGAREKLF
TRBJ2-7,TRBV7-8,ASSLSTGGVGRYEQY
TRBJ2-5,TRBV14,ASSQGLAGETQY
TRBJ2-2,TRBV19,ASRKGGGTGELF
TRBJ2-3,TRBV30,AWSKNRGTDTQY
TRBJ2-1,TRBV19,ASSMGQGDLQF
TRBJ1-4,TRBV4-1,ASSQGTGSYEKLF
TRBJ1-6,TRBV19,ASSIGSYNSPLH
TRBJ2-5,TRBV10-3,AISETGHETQY
TRBJ1-1,TRBV7-9,ASSLVVLGNTEAF
TRBJ2-7,TRBV19,ASSTLFPSGRARTHYEQY
TRBJ2-2,TRBV10-2,ASSVVSGASTGELF
TRBJ1-1,TRBV7-8,ASSLRTTRDTEAF
TRBJ1-1,TRBV4-1,ASSQGRSKSEAF
TRBJ2-5,TRBV27,ASSPFHAWESQY
TRBJ2-7,TRBV5-1,ASSTSGGPYEQY
TRBJ1-3,TRBV10-3,AISGSGNTIY
TRBJ2-5,TRBV3-1/TRBV3-2,ASSPQTQGVGETQY
TRBJ1-3,TRBV6-1,ASSEERPRLGASGNTIY
TRBJ2-2,TRBV6-5,ASSYSPVDTGELF
TRBJ2-1,TRBV7-9,ASSSQSSSGRHGEQF
TRBJ2-3,TRBV27,ASLPGHPTDTQY
TRBJ1-1,TRBV5-1,ASSLLVNTEAF
TRBJ2-7,TRBV7-6,ASSLTSGRAAEQY
TRBJ2-2,TRBV6-8,ASSHGQAQTNTGELF
TRBJ1-5,TRBV18,ASSPPTGQPQH
TRBJ1-4,TRBV7-9,ASSLGMHREGEKLF
TRBJ2-7,TRBV7-9,ASSLVQSVAYEQY
TRBJ1-4,TRBV28,ASSPPDRVREKLF
TRBJ2-2,TRBV24-1,ATSDRNRGQGGELF
TRBJ2-1,TRBV11-2,ASSLLAGDYNEQF
TRBJ2-7,TRBV5-1,ASSLGQNYEQY
TRBJ2-1,TRBV5-1,ASSSGMSYNEQF
TRBJ2-3,TRBV5-8,ASSLTPTSGSTDTQY
TRBJ1-2,TRBV25-1,ASSEGRGDGYT
TRBJ1-2,TRBV7-9,ASSFGFNPGMNGYT
TRBJ2-3,TRBV2,ASSLSGGTDTQY
TRBJ2-3,TRBV20-1,SASQQQFGTQY
TRBJ2-1,TRBV19,ASSPGQYAYNEQF
TRBJ1-5,TRBV19,ASKWGGDSNQPQH